The 12 T cell receptor beta chains listed next were all sequenced from one sample in a study of CD8 T cells in ankylosing spondylitis. In TCRdb, the 5' RACE reads were re-called with MiXCR into one record per CDR3 protein. The top ten clones hold approximately 2.5% of a sample with 200,000 to 300,000 distinct CDR3 sequences, roughly 10% of them seen once. The sample was blood, either unsorted or a sorted T cell fraction (not recorded which). The receptors were sampled from a male donor with ankylosing spondylitis or in good health (not recorded which).

This chain uses TRBV25-1 with TRBJ1-2; TRBD1 matches 10 bases. CDR3 length: 14 residues. With 6 bases clipped from V and 6 bases from J, the junction kept 7 bases outside the gene matches. Germline lookup yields CDR1 MGHDK and CDR2 SYGVNS. In DNA, the CDR3 is TGTGCCAGCAGCCCACCCGGGACAGGGGATGGCTACACCTTC. Translation gives CASSPPGTGDGYTF.

The chain links TRBV30 to TRBJ2-7; 11 nucleotides align to TRBD2. The CDR3 sequence is 15 residues long. The germline gives CDR1 GTSNPN, CDR2 SVGIG (reference sequence). V lost 1 base to trimming and J lost 6 bases; unmatched junction nucleotides: 8. The CDR3 region is CAWSEGLAATCEQYF. The DNA for the CDR3 is TGTGCCTGGAGTGAGGGACTAGCGGCAACCTGCGAGCAGTACTTC.

This clonotype was recorded many times. J is TRBJ2-7 and V is TRBV10-3; TRBD1 might be the D (5 bases). CDR3 length equals 13 residues. Trimming removed 0 bases at V and 5 bases at J, with 8 bases between. The germline V gene encodes CDR1 ENHRY and CDR2 SYGVKD. CDR3 DNA sequence: TGTGCCATCAGTGAGTCGGGGCGCGACGAGCAGTACTTC. Amino acid sequence: CAISESGRDEQYF.

This clonotype was recorded at least ten times. The V call is TRBV27, the J call TRBJ2-1; TRBD2 matches at 8 bases. V lost 6 bases to trimming and J lost 9 bases; unmatched junction nucleotides: 13. Germline-derived CDR1 and CDR2 are MNHEY and SMNVEV (reference sequence). The CDR3 totals 15 residues. CDR3 nucleotide sequence: TGTGCCAGCAGCCAACTAGCGGTGGGCACACCTGAGCAGTTCTTC. Translated, it gives CASSQLAVGTPEQFF.

In its sample, this clonotype was seen a few times. The chain is built from TRBV7-9 and TRBJ2-2; D is undetermined. CDR3 length: 13 residues. CDR1 SEHNR and CDR2 FQNEAQ come from the germline V gene (reference sequence). V was pared by 5 bases and J by 6 bases, with 10 bases between. Here the CDR3 reads CASSPLSAGELFF. In nucleotides, the CDR3 is TGTGCCAGCAGCCCCCTTTCGGCCGGGGAGCTGTTTTTT.

V and J are TRBV10-3 and TRBJ2-6, with 13 bases aligning to TRBD2. Trimming at V came to 0 bases and at J to 4 bases, leaving 9 bases not matched to a gene. Germline V CDR1 and CDR2: ENHRY, SYGVKD. The CDR3 totals 20 residues. The chain's CDR3 is CAISESPTSGGAVGANVLTF. CDR3 DNA sequence: TGTGCCATCAGTGAGTCGCCCACTAGCGGGGGGGCCGTCGGGGCCAACGTCCTGACTTTC.

This clonotype has a handful of counts. The CDR3 DNA sequence: TGTGCCAGCAGCGGGAGGTGTAGTCAGGACTTCTACGAGCAGTACTTC. Protein: CASSGRCSQDFYEQYF. V gene TRBV21-1 combines with J gene TRBJ2-7; no check of the table's D call, TRBD2, against the DNA was made. TRBV21-1 is labeled a pseudogene. This CDR3 has 16 amino acids.

Ten or more counts support this clonotype. V usage is TRBV11-2 and J usage is TRBJ2-7; 9 bases match TRBD1. Germline loops: CDR1 SGHAT, CDR2 FQNNGV. V shed 3 bases, J shed 3 bases, and the junction held 6 bases outside the gene matches. The CDR3 consists of 15 residues. CDR3 loop: CASSFLGDRDYEQYF. In DNA, the CDR3 is TGTGCCAGCAGCTTCCTGGGGGACAGGGACTACGAGCAGTACTTC.

This clonotype was picked up many times. CDR3 sequence reads: CSVCYKNTEAFF. CDR3 nucleotide sequence: TGCAGCGTTTGCTACAAGAACACTGAAGCTTTCTTT. The V and J genes are TRBV29-1 and TRBJ1-1, with D hard to call. This CDR3 has 12 amino acids. Germline V gene lookup returns CDR1 SQVTM and CDR2 ANQGSEA. V was trimmed by 5 bases and J by 1 base, leaving 8 bases between them.

The sample holds many counts of this clonotype. The chain is built from TRBV18 and TRBJ1-1; no reliable D call. Trimming stripped 3 bases from V and 4 bases from J, with 9 bases between. CDR3 length: 13 residues. Germline V lookup: CDR1 KGHSH, CDR2 LQKENI. CDR3 sequence: CASSPQPGTEAFF. The CDR3, as DNA: TGTGCCAGCTCACCCCAGCCGGGCACTGAAGCTTTCTTT.

This clonotype has a count of ten or more. The J gene is TRBJ2-1, the V gene TRBV20-1; D not certain. V was clipped by 6 bases and J by 4 bases, with 19 bases between them. This CDR3 spans 15 amino acids. Germline V gene data show CDR1 as DFQATT and CDR2 as SNEGSKA (reference sequence). The CDR3 is CSAPPVTRRYNEQFF. The CDR3 coding sequence is TGCAGTGCCCCGCCAGTGACAAGACGATACAATGAGCAGTTCTTC.

This clonotype was observed at least ten times. V usage is TRBV5-1 and J usage is TRBJ2-1; a possible D gene is TRBD2 (5 bases). Germline loops: CDR1 SGHRS, CDR2 YFSETQ. This CDR3 has 17 residues. V lost 4 bases, J lost 0 bases, and 17 bases lay in between. The CDR3 DNA follows: TGCGCCAGCAGCCCGCCCAGCAGCGGAAGCTCCTACAATGAGCAGTTCTTC. Protein product: CASSPPSSGSSYNEQFF.